A single sample gave rise to the 5 T cell receptor beta chains below, sequenced in a study of CD8+ T cells in alopecia areata. As to treatment: oral pan-JAK inhibitor, 5-10 mg twice daily. cDNA serving as the sequencing template came from extracted, reverse transcribed RNA. Sequencing was performed with immunoSEQ multiplex PCR; in TCRdb, only in-frame clones are kept and a portion is missing. The sample contains about 210,000 clones, more than 45% of which appear only once. This sample comprised CD4+ T cells sorted from blood, obtained at week 4, from a patient treated with tofacitinib. The source is a human donor with alopecia areata.

The chain links TRBV29-1 to TRBJ1-1; D gene uncertain. The ends were cut back, 1 base at V and 4 bases at J, with 4 bases in the middle. CDR1 is SQVTM, CDR2 ANQGSEA, per germline. This CDR3 has 11 residues. In DNA form, the CDR3 reads TGCAGCGTTGAAGGGTTCACTGAAGCTTTCTTT. Its protein product is CSVEGFTEAFF.

The chain has TRBV10-3 and TRBJ1-2; a weak D match, TRBD1 (6 bases). CDR3 length: 12 amino acids. V was shortened by 6 bases and J by 3 bases, with 8 bases between the two germline ends. Germline CDR1 is ENHRY and CDR2 is SYGVKD. The CDR3 loop is CAISGQHYGYTF. The CDR3 DNA reads TGTGCCATCAGCGGACAGCACTATGGCTACACCTTC.

The J gene is TRBJ1-1, the V gene TRBV5-4; no definite D call. Germline values: CDR1 SGHNT, CDR2 YYREEE (reference sequence). Trimming took 1 base from V and 5 from J, leaving 12 bases between them. This CDR3 comprises 14 residues. In DNA, the CDR3 is TGTGCCAGCAGCTTGCTCGCCCCGGAGACTGAAGCTTTCTTT. It is translated as CASSLLAPETEAFF.

The chain carries TRBV5-1 and TRBJ2-3, with D uncertain. Germline values: CDR1 SGHRS, CDR2 YFSETQ. The V and J ends lost 5 bases and 0 bases respectively, with 10 bases between them. The CDR3 spans 14 residues. The CDR3 reads CASRGTVSTDTQYF. DNA for the CDR3: TGCGCCAGCAGAGGCACCGTTAGCACAGATACGCAGTATTTT.

This sequence joins TRBV7-8 and TRBJ1-2, with D hard to call. The length of the CDR3 is 16 residues. Germline V CDR1 and CDR2: SGHVS, FQNEAQ. Between the trimmed V and J ends, which lost 3 bases and 5 bases, there was a span of 19 bases. CDR3 coding DNA: TGTGCCAGCAGCTTTGATGGTGCCCGTGAAAAATATGGCTACACCTTC. This encodes CASSFDGAREKYGYTF.